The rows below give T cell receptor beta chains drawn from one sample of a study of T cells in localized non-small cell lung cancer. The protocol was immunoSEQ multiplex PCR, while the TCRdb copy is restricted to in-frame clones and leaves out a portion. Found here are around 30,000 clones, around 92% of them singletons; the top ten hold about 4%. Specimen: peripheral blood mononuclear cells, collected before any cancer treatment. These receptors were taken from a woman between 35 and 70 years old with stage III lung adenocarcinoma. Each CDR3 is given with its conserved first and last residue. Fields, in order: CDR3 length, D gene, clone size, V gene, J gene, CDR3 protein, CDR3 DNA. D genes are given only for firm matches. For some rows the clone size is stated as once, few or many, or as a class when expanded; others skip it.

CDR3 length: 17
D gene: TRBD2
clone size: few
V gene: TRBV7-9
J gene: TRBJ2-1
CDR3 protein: CASSLTSPGLAYNEQFF
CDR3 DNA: TGTGCCAGCAGCTTAACATCACCGGGACTAGCCTACAATGAGCAGTTCTTC

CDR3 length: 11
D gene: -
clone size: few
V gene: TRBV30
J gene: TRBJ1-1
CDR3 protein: CAWSLGHSAFF
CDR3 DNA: TGTGCCTGGAGCTTGGGACATTCAGCTTTCTTT

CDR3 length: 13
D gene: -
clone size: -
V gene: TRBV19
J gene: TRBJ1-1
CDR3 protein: CASSRIMNTEAFF
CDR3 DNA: TGTGCCAGTAGTAGGATCATGAACACTGAAGCTTTCTTT

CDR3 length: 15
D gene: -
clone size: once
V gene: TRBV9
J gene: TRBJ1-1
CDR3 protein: CASSGPPGAGSPPFF
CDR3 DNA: TGTGCCAGCAGCGGCCCCCCCGGGGCCGGTAGTCCCCCTTTCTTT

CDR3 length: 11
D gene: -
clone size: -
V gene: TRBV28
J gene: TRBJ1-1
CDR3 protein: CATAENTEAFF
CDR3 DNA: TGTGCCACAGCGGAGAACACTGAAGCTTTCTTT

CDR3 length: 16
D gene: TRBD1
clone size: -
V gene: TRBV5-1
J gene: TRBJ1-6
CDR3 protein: CASSTQGSSYNSPLHF
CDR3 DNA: TGCGCCAGCAGCACACAGGGGAGCTCCTATAATTCACCCCTCCACTTT

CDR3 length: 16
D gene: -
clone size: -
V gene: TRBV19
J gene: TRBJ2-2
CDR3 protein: CASSMVVVAGPGELFF
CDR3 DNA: TGTGCCAGTAGTATGGTCGTGGTAGCAGGGCCCGGGGAGCTGTTTTTT

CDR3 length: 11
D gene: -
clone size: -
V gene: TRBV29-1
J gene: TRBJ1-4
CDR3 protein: CSAGGVEKLFF
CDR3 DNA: TGCAGCGCGGGGGGTGTTGAAAAACTGTTTTTT

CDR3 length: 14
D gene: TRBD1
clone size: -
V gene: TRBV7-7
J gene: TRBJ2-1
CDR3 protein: CASSLATGGHEQFF
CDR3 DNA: TGTGCCAGCAGCTTAGCGACAGGGGGCCATGAGCAGTTCTTC

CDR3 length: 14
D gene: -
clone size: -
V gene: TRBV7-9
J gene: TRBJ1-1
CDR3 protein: CASSLGGLNTEAFF
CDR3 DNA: TGTGCCAGCAGCTTAGGAGGGCTGAACACTGAAGCTTTCTTT

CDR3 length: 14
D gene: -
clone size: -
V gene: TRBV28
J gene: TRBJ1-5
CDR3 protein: CASVHHNGNQPQHF
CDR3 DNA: TGTGCCAGCGTCCACCATAACGGCAATCAGCCCCAGCATTTT

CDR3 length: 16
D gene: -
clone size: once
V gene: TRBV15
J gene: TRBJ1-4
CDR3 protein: CATRGSTLATNEKLFF
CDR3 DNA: TGTGCCACCAGGGGATCGACGTTGGCAACTAATGAAAAACTGTTTTTT

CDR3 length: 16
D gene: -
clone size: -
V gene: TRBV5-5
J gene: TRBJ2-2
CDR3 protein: CASSLYFQISPGELFF
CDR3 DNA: TGTGCCAGCAGCTTGTATTTCCAAATATCTCCCGGGGAGCTGTTTTTT

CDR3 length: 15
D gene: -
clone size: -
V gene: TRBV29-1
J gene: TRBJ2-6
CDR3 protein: CSVGPGLSGANVLTF
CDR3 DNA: TGCAGCGTTGGACCTGGACTCTCTGGGGCCAACGTCCTGACTTTC

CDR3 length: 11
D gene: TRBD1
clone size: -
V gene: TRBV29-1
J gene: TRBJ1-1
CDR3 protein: CSVEKDRDAFF
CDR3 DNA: TGCAGCGTCGAAAAAGACAGGGATGCTTTCTTT

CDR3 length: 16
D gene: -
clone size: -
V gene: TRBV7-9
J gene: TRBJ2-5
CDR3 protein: CASSLVGPGVGETQYF
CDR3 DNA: TGTGCCAGCAGCTTAGTTGGCCCAGGGGTAGGGGAGACCCAGTACTTC

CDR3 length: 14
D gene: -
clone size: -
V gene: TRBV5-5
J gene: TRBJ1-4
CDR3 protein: CASSLLGGDEKLFF
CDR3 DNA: TGTGCCAGCAGCTTGTTAGGGGGAGATGAAAAACTGTTTTTT

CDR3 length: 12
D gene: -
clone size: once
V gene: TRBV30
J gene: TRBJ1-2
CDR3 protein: CAWSIPSYGYTF
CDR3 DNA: TGTGCCTGGAGTATCCCCAGCTATGGCTACACCTTC

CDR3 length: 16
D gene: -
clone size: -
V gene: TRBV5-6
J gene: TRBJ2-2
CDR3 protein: CASSLRQTLNTGELFF
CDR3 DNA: TGTGCCAGCAGCTTGCGACAGACTTTGAACACCGGGGAGCTGTTTTTT

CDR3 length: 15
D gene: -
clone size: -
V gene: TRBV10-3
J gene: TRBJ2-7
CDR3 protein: CAISERQGSNYEQYF
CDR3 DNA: TGTGCCATCAGTGAGCGTCAGGGCAGCAACTACGAGCAGTACTTC

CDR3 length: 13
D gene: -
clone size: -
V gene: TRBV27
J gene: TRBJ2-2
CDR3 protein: CASSPSAYGELFF
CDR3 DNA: TGTGCCAGCAGCCCCAGCGCATACGGGGAGCTGTTTTTT

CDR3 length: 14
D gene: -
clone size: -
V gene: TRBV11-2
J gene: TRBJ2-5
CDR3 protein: CASSFADFQETQYF
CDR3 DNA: TGTGCCAGCAGCTTCGCGGACTTTCAAGAGACCCAGTACTTC

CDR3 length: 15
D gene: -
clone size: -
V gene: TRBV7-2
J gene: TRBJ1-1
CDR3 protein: CASSLAGTQNTEAFF
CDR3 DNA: TGTGCCAGCAGCTTAGCTGGGACACAGAACACTGAAGCTTTCTTT

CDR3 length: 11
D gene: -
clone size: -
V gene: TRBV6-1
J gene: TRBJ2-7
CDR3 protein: CASSDRNEQYF
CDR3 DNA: TGTGCCAGCAGTGACAGGAACGAGCAGTACTTC

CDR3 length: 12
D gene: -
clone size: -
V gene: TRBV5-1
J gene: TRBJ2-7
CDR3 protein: CASSFTGGEQYF
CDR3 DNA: TGCGCCAGCAGCTTTACGGGTGGAGAGCAGTACTTC

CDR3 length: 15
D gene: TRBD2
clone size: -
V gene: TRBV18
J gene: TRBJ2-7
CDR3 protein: CASSPGLAGTYEQYF
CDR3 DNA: TGTGCCAGCTCACCTGGACTAGCGGGGACCTACGAGCAGTACTTC

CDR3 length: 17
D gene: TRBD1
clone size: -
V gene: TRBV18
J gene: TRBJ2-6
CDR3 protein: CASSPGTGNSGANVLTF
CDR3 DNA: TGTGCCAGCTCACCCGGGACAGGGAACTCTGGGGCCAACGTCCTGACTTTC

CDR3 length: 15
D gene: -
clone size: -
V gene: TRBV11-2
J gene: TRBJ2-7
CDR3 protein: CASSPAAGGSYEQYF
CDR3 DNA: TGTGCCAGCAGCCCCGCGGCAGGGGGGTCCTACGAGCAGTACTTC